This T cell receptor beta chain was observed in a study of blood T cell repertoires in COVID-19. At the level of the study: Samples of COVID-19 (acute and convalescent) were obtained from the United States, Italy and Spain. Sources were T cells, B-cell-depleted T cells, or PBMCs; the material itself was cDNA or gDNA.

Researchers sorted participants into cohorts using their self-reported clinical history. Under the authors' procedure: Nucleated cell counts were estimated from reference gene primer amplification. Some clones are missing from TCRdb's copy, which holds only in-frame ones; the method was immunoSEQ multiplex PCR. V and J calls and clone size are given by that table; D and trimming were obtained from the DNA. In the table there are about 280,000 clones, roughly 90% of which are singletons. There are 16 residues in the CDR3. Trimming shortened V by 4 bases and J by 4 bases, and 20 bases separated the two germline ends. Germline V gives CDR1 GTSNPN, CDR2 SVGIG (reference sequence).

The sample was PBMCs or T cells enriched from blood (not recorded which). This receptor was taken from an older woman who had recovered from COVID-19. The chain employs TRBV30 and TRBJ1-5; D gene ambiguous. CDR3 DNA sequence: TGTGCCTGGAAATTAGCGGGCAGCCTGGGAAATCAGCCCCAGCATTTT. It is translated as CAWKLAGSLGNQPQHF.